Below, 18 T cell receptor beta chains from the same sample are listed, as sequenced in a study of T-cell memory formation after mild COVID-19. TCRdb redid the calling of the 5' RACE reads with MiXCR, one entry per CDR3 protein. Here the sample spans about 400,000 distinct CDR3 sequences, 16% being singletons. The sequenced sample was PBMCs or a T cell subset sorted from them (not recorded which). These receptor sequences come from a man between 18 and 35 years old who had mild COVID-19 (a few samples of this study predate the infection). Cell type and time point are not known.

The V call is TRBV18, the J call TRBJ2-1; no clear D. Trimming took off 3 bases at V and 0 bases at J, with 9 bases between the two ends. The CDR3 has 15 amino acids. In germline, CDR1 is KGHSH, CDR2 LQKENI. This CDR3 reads CASSPSKDSYNEQFF. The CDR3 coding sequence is TGTGCCAGCTCACCGTCCAAAGACTCCTACAATGAGCAGTTCTTC.

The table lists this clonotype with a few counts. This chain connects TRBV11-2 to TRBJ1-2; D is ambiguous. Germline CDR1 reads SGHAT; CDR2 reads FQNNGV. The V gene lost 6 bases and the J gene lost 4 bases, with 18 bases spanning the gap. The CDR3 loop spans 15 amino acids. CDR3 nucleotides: TGTGCCAGCAGGGGGAAGGCTGGCACGGGCTATGGCTACACCTTC. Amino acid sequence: CASRGKAGTGYGYTF.

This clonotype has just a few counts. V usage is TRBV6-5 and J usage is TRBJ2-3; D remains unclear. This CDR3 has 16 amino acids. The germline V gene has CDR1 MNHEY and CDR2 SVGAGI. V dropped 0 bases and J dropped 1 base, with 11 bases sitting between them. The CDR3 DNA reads TGTGCCAGCAGTTACTCGGGTCTACTGGGCACAGATACGCAGTATTTT. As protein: CASSYSGLLGTDTQYF.

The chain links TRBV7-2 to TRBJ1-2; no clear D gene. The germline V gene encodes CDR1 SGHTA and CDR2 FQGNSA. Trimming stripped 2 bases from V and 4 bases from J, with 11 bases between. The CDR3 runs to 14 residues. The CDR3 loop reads CASSLNAGSYGYTF. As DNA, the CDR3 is TGTGCCAGCAGCTTAAATGCAGGTTCCTATGGCTACACCTTC.

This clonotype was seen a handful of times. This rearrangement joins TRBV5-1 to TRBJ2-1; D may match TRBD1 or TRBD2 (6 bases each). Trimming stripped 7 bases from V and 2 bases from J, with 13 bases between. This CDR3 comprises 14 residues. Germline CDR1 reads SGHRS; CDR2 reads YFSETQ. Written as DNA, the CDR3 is TGCGCCAGCGACTTAGGGGGGACCTACAATGAGCAGTTCTTC. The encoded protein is CASDLGGTYNEQFF.

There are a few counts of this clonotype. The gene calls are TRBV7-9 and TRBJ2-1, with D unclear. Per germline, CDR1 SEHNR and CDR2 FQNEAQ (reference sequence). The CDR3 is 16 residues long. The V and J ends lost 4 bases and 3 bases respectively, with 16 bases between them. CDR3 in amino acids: CASSSPSGQDYNEQFF. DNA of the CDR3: TGTGCCAGCAGCTCCCCGTCCGGGCAAGACTACAATGAGCAGTTCTTC. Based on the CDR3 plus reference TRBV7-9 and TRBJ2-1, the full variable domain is DTGVSQNPRHKITKRGQNVTFRCDPISEHNRLYWYRQTLGQGPEFLTYFQNEAQLEKSRLLSDRFSAERPKGSFSTLEIQRTEQGDSAMYLCASSSPSGQDYNEQFFGPGTRLTVL.

The CDR3 DNA sequence: TGTGCCAGCACCCTTTTCACTGAAGCTTTCTTT. This translates into CASTLFTEAFF. The J gene is TRBJ1-1, the V gene TRBV12-3 or TRBV12-4; D gene uncertain. V was shortened by 7 bases and J by 4 bases, with 7 bases between the two germline ends. The CDR3 consists of 11 residues.

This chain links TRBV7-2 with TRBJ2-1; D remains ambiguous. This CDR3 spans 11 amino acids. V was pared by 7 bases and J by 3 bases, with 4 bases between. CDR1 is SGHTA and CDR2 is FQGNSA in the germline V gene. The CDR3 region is CASNYYNEQFF. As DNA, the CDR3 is TGTGCCAGCAACTACTACAATGAGCAGTTCTTC.

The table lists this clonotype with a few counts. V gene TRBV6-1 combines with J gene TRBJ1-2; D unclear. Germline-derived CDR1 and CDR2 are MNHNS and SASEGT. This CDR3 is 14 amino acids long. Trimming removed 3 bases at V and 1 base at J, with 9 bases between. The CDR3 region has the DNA TGTGCCAGCAGTGAGGGTGGAATTAACTATGGCTACACCTTC. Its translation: CASSEGGINYGYTF.

CDR3 region: CSAILAGSYNEQFF. The CDR3 nucleotides read TGCAGTGCAATCCTAGCGGGGAGTTACAATGAGCAGTTCTTC. This chain joins TRBV20-1 and TRBJ2-1; 9 bases are a match to TRBD2. After removal of 6 bases from V and 4 bases from J, the junction contained 7 bases not matched to a gene. Per germline, CDR1 DFQATT and CDR2 SNEGSKA (reference sequence). The CDR3 covers 14 residues.

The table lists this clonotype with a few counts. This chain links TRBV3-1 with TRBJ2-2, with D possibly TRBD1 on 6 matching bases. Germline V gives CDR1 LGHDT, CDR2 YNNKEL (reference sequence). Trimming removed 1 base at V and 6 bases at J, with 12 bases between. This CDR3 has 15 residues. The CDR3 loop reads CASSQAQGIAGELFF. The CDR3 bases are TGTGCCAGCAGCCAAGCTCAGGGGATAGCCGGGGAGCTGTTTTTT. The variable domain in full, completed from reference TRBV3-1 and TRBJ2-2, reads DTAVSQTPKYLVTQMGNDKSIKCEQNLGHDTMYWYKQDSKKFLKIMFSYNNKELIINETVPNRFSPKSPDKAHLNLHINSLELGDSAVYFCASSQAQGIAGELFFGEGSRLTVL.

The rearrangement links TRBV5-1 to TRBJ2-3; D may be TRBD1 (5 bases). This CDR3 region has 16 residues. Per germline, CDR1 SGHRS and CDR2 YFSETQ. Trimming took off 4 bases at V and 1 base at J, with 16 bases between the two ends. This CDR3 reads CASSQTGQRRTDTQYF. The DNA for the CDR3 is TGCGCCAGCAGCCAGACCGGACAAAGGCGCACAGATACGCAGTATTTT.

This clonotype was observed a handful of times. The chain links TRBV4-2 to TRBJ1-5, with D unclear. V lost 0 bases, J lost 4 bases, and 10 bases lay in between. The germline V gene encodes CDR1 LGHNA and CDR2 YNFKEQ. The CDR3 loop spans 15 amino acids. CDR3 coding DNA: TGTGCCAGCAGCCAAGATCCAGGCTATAATCAGCCCCAGCATTTT. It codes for CASSQDPGYNQPQHF.

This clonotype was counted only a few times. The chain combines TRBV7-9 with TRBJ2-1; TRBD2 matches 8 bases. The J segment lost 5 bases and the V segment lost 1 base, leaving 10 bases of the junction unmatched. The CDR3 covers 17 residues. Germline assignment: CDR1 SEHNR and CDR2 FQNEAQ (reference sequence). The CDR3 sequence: CASSLDSWRGDNNEQFF. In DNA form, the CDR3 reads TGTGCCAGCAGCTTAGACTCCTGGCGGGGGGACAACAATGAGCAGTTCTTC.

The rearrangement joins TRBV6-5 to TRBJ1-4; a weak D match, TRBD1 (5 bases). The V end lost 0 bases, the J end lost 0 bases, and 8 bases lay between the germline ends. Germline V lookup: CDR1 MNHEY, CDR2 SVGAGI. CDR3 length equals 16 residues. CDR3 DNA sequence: TGTGCCAGCAGTTACTCCAGGGCTGCAACTAATGAAAAACTGTTTTTT. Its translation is CASSYSRAATNEKLFF.

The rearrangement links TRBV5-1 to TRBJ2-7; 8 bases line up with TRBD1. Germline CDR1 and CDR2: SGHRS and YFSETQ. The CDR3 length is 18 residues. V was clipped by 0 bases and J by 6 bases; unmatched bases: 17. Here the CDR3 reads CASSLGGTGDGWGSEQYF. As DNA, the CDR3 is TGCGCCAGCAGCTTGGGAGGGACAGGTGATGGTTGGGGATCCGAGCAGTACTTC.

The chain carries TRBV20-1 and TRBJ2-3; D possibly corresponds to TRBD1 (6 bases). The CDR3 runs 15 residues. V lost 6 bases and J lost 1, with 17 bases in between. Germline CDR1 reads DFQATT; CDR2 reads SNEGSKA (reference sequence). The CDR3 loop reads CSADGLQGRTDTQYF. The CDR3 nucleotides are TGCAGTGCGGACGGATTACAGGGCCGCACAGATACGCAGTATTTT.

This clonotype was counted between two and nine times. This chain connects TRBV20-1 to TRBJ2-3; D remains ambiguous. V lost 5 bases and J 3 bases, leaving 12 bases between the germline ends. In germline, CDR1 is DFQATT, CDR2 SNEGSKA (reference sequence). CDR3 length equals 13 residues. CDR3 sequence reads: CSARLGRTDTQYF. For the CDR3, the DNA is TGCAGTGCTCGCCTAGGGCGAACAGATACGCAGTATTTT.